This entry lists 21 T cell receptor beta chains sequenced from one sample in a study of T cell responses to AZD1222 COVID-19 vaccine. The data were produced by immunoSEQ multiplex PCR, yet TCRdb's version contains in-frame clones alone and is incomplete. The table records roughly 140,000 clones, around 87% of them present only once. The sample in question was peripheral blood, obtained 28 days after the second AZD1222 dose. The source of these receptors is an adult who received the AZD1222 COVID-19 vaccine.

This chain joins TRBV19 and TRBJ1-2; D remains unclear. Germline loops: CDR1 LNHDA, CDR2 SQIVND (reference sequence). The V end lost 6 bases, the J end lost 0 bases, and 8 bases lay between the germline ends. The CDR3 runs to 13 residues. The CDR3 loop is CASRADANYGYTF. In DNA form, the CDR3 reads TGTGCCAGTAGGGCCGATGCTAACTATGGCTACACCTTC. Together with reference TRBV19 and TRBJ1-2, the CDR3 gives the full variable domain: DGGITQSPKYLFRKEGQNVTLSCEQNLNHDAMYWYRQDPGQGLRLIYYSQIVNDFQKGDIAEGYSVSREKKESFPLTVTSAQKNPTAFYLCASRADANYGYTFGSGTRLTVV.

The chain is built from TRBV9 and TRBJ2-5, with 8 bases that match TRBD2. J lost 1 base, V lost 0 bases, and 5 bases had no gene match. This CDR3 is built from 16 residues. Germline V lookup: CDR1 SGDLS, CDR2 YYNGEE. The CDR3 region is CASSVATSGTQETQYF. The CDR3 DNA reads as TGTGCCAGCAGCGTAGCCACTAGCGGTACCCAAGAGACCCAGTACTTC.

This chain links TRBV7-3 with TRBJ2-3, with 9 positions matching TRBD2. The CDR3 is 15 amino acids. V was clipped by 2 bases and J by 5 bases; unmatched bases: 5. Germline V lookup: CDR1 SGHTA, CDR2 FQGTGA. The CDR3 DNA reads TGTGCCAGCAGCTTAGGCGGGAGGGCAAAAGATACGCAGTATTTT. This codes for CASSLGGRAKDTQYF.

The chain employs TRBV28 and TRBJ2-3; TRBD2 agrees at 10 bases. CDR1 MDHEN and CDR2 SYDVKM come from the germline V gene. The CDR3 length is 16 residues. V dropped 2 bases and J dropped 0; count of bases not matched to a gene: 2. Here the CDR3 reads CASSLGTSASTDTQYF. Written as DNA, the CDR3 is TGTGCCAGCAGTTTAGGGACTAGCGCCAGCACAGATACGCAGTATTTT.

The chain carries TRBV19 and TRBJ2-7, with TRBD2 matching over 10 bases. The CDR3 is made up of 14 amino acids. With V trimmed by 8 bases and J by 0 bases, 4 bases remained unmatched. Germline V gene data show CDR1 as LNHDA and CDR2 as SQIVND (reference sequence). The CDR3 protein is CASRGTSASYEQYF. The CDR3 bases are TGTGCCAGTCGCGGGACTAGCGCCTCCTACGAGCAGTACTTC.

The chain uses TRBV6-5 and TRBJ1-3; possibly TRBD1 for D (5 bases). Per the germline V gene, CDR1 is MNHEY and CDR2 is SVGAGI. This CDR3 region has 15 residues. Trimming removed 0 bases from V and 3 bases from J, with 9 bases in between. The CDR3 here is CASSYSAGSGNTIYF. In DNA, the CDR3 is TGTGCCAGCAGTTACTCAGCAGGGAGTGGAAACACCATATATTTT.

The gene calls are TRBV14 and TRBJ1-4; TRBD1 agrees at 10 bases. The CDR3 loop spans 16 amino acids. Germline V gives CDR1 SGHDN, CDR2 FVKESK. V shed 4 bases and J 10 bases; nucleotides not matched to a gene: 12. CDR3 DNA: TGTGCCAGCAGCCCCACCGTGGACAGGGGGAGCGTAAAACTGTTTTTT. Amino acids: CASSPTVDRGSVKLFF.

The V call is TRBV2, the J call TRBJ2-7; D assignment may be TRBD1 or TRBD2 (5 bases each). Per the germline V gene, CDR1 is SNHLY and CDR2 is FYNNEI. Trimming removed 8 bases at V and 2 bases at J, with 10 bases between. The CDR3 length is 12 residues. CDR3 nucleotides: TGTGCCAGCGGGACCGCAACCTACGAGCAGTACTTC. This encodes CASGTATYEQYF.

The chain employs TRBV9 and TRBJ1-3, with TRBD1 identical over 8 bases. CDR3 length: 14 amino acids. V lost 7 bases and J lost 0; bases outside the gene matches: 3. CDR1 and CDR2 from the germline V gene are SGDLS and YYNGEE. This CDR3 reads CASGQGPSGNTIYF. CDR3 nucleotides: TGTGCCAGCGGACAGGGTCCCTCTGGAAACACCATATATTTT.

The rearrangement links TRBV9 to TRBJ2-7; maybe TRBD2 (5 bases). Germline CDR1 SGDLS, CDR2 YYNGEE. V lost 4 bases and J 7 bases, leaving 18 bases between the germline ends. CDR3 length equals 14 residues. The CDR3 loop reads CASSFPPGSEEQYF. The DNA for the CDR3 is TGTGCCAGCAGCTTCCCCCCGGGGTCAGAGGAGCAGTACTTC.

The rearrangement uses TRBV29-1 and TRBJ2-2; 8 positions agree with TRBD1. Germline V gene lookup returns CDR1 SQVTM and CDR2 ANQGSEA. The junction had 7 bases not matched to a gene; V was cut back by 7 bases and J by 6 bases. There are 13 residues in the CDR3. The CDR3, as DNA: TGCAGCGGCCGACAGGGGCCGGCCGGGGAGCTGTTTTTT. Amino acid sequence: CSGRQGPAGELFF.

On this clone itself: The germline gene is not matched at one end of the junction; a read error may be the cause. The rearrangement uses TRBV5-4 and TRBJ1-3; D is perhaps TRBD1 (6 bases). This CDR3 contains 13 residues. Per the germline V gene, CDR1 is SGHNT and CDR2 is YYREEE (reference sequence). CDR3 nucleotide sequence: TGTGCCAGCAGCAGCTCACAGGGAAACGCCATATATTTT. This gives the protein CASSSSQGNAIYF.

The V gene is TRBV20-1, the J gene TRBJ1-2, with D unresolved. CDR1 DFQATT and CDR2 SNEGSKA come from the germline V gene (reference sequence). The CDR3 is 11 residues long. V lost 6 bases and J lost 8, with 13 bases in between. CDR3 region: CSAPWAGGYTF. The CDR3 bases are TGCAGTGCCCCGTGGGCGGGGGGCTACACCTTC.

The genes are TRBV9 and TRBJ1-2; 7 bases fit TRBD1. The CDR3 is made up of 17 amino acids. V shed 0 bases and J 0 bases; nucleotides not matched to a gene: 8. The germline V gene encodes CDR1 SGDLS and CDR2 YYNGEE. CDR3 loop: CASSVGGTASTNYGYTF. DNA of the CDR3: TGTGCCAGCAGCGTAGGGGGGACAGCGAGTACTAACTATGGCTACACCTTC.

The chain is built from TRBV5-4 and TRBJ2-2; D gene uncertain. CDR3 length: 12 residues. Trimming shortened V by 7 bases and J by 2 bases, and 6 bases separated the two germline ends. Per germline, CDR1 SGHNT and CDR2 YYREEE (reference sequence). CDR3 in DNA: TGTGCCAGCGTAGATAACACCGGGGAGCTGTTTTTT. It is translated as CASVDNTGELFF.

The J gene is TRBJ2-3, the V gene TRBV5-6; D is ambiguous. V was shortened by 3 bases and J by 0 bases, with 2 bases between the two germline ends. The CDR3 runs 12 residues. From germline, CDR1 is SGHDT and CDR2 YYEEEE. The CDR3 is CASSWSTDTQYF. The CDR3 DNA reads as TGTGCCAGCAGCTGGAGCACAGATACGCAGTATTTT.

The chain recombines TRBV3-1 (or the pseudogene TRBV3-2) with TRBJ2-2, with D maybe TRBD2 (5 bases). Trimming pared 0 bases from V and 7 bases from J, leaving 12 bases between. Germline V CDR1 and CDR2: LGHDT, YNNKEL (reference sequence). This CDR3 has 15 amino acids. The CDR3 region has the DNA TGTGCCAGCAGCCAAGATGGGAGAGGGAGCGGGGAGCTGTTTTTT. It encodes CASSQDGRGSGELFF.

CDR3 coding DNA: TGTGCCAGCAGTTTCCTCGGGGGGAATGAGCAGTTCTTC. Protein: CASSFLGGNEQFF. The chain has TRBV28 and TRBJ2-1; TRBD2 matches at 7 bases. Unmatched junction bases numbered 3, after V lost 3 bases and J lost 7 bases. Per the germline V gene, CDR1 is MDHEN and CDR2 is SYDVKM. This CDR3 contains 13 residues.

This CDR3 reads CASSWGTSGSSYTGELFF. In DNA, the CDR3 is TGTGCCAGCAGCTGGGGGACTAGCGGGAGTAGCTACACCGGGGAGCTGTTTTTT. V usage is TRBV7-2 and J usage is TRBJ2-2; 14 nucleotides match TRBD2. With V trimmed by 4 bases and J by 3 bases, 7 bases remained unmatched. Germline V gene lookup returns CDR1 SGHTA and CDR2 FQGNSA. The CDR3 runs to 18 residues.

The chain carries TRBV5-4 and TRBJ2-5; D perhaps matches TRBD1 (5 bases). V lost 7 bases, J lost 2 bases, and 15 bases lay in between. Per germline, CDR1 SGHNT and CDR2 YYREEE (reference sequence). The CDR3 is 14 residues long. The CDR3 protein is CASQQGQGQETQYF. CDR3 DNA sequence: TGTGCCAGCCAGCAGGGTCAGGGTCAAGAGACCCAGTACTTC.

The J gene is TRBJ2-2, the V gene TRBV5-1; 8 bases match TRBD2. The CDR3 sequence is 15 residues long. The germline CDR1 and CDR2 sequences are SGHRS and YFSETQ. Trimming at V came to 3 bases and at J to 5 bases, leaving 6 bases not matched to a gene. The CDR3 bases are TGCGCCAGCAGCTCGGCGGGAGGAGGAACCGGGGAGCTGTTTTTT. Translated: CASSSAGGGTGELFF.